The sample holds many counts of the clone carrying this T cell receptor (beta chain). Amplification targeted TCR beta CDR3 regions from RNA transcripts. A set of HTBI primers served as the primers for a first-round RT-PCR of the TCR CDR3. TCRdb recomputed calls from the multiplex PCR reads with MiXCR, one row per CDR3 protein. The sample holds some 690,000 distinct CDR3 sequences, 15% to 20% seen once. This sample is part of a study of T cells in Graves' hyperthyroidism and ophthalmopathy. Background on the study: Any treatment followed the collection of peripheral blood at initial diagnosis.

The germline CDR1 and CDR2 sequences are SGHTA and FQGNSA. V was pared by 5 bases and J by 3 bases, with 10 bases of the junction left unmatched. The CDR3 runs 15 residues. This TCR was sampled from a man aged 50-60 years with Graves' hyperthyroidism. J is TRBJ2-7 and V is TRBV7-2; 7 nucleotides match TRBD1. Input material: blood. The CDR3 region has the DNA TGTGCCAGCAGCCATAGGGCCGGACAGGTCTACGAGCAGTACTTC. Translated, it gives CASSHRAGQVYEQYF.